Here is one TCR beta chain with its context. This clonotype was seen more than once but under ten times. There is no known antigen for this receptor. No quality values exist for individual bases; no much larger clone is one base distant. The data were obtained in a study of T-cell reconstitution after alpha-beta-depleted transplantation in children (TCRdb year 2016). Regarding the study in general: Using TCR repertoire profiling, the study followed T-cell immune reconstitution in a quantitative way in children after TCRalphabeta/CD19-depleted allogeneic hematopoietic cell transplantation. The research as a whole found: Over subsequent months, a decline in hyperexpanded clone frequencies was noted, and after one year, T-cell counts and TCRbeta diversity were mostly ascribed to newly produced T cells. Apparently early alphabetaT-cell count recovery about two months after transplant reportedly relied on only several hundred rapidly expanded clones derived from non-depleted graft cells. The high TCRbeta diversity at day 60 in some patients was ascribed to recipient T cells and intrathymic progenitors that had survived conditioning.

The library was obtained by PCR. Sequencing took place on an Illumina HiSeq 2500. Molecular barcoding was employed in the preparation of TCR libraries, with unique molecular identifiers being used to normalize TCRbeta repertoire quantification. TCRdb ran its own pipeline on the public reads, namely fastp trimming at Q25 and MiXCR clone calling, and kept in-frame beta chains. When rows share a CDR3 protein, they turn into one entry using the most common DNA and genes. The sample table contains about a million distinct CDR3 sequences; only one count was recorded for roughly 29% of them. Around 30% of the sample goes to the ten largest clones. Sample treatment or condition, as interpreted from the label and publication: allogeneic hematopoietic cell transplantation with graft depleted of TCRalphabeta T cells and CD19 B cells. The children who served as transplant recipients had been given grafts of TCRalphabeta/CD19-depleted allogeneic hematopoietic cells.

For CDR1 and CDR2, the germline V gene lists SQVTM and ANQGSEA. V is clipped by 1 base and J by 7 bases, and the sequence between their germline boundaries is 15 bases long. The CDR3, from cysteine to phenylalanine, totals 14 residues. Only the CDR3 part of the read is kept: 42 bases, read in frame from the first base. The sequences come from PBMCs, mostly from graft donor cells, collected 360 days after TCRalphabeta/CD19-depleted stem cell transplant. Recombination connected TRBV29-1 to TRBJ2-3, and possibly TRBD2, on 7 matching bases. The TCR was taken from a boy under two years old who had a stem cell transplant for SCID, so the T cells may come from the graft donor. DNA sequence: TGCAGCGTTGAAGGTGGGGGGGGCAAGAATACGCAGTATTTT. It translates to CSVEGGGGKNTQYF.